The next 27 T cell receptor beta chains were all read from a single sample in a study of blood T cell repertoires in COVID-19. Data came from immunoSEQ multiplex PCR; TCRdb stores just in-frame clones and leaves some out. The table includes about 74,000 clones, approximately 80% detected once. Sequences were obtained from peripheral blood. Receptors were obtained from an older man with acute or convalescent COVID-19.

The gene calls are TRBV27 and TRBJ1-2; 8 positions agree with TRBD1. Germline V gives CDR1 MNHEY, CDR2 SMNVEV (reference sequence). Trimming at V came to 5 bases and at J to 8 bases, leaving 7 bases not matched to a gene. The CDR3 totals 13 residues. Here the CDR3 reads CASSINRDRGYTF. The CDR3 DNA reads as TGTGCCAGCAGTATCAACAGGGACAGGGGCTACACCTTC.

The chain is built from TRBV5-1 and TRBJ1-1; 7 bases map to TRBD1. Germline V lookup: CDR1 SGHRS, CDR2 YFSETQ. Germline trimming cut 3 bases from V and 5 bases from J; bases unmatched to any gene: 7. The length of the CDR3 is 14 residues. Here the CDR3 DNA reads TGCGCCAGCAGCTCCCGACAGGGCGGAACTGAAGCTTTCTTT. It is translated as CASSSRQGGTEAFF.

The gene calls are TRBV5-3 and TRBJ1-2; TRBD1 might be the D (6 bases). TRBV5-3 is given ORF status, its function remaining uncertain. The CDR3 totals 16 residues. V was cut by 4 bases and J by 4 bases, with 20 bases left in between. CDR3 coding DNA: TGTGCCAGAAGCGAACACGACAGGACCAGTCTCTATGGCTACACCTTC. It translates to CARSEHDRTSLYGYTF.

Concerning this clone: Other DNA variants within this sample encode the same CDR3. J is TRBJ1-5 and V is TRBV28; 7 nucleotides line up with TRBD1. From germline, CDR1 is MDHEN and CDR2 SYDVKM. J lost 0 bases, V lost 2 bases, and 1 base had no gene match. This CDR3 is built from 15 residues. The CDR3 DNA reads TGTGCCAGCAGTTTAGCAGGGGGTAGCAATCAGCCCCAGCATTTT. This gives the protein CASSLAGGSNQPQHF.

This clone was seen only once. V and J are TRBV7-8 and TRBJ2-1; possible D gene TRBD1, 5 bases. Germline V CDR1 and CDR2: SGHVS, FQNEAQ. Trimming removed 2 bases from V and 0 bases from J, with 11 bases in between. The CDR3 extends over 16 amino acids. The DNA for the CDR3 is TGTGCCAGCAGCTTACAGGGTCCCAGCTCCTACAATGAGCAGTTCTTC. Its translation: CASSLQGPSSYNEQFF. Drawing the rest from reference TRBV7-8 and TRBJ2-1, the complete variable domain is GAGVSQSPRYKVAKRGQDVALRCDPISGHVSLFWYQQALGQGPEFLTYFQNEAQLDKSGLPSDRFFAERPEGSVSTLKIQRTQQEDSAVYLCASSLQGPSSYNEQFFGPGTRLTVL.

The chain recombines TRBV6-5 with TRBJ1-1; TRBD1 aligns across 9 bases. The CDR3 is 15 residues long. Unmatched junction bases numbered 9, after V lost 5 bases and J lost 5 bases. In germline, CDR1 is MNHEY, CDR2 SVGAGI. CDR3: CASSTQGQGKTEAFF. CDR3 bases: TGTGCCAGCAGTACTCAGGGACAGGGAAAGACTGAAGCTTTCTTT.

CDR3 in DNA: TGTGCCAGCACCCCTCAAGGGGGGGCCTACGAGCAGTACTTC. Its translation is CASTPQGGAYEQYF. The chain employs TRBV28 and TRBJ2-7; maybe TRBD2 (7 bases). This CDR3 has 14 residues. CDR1 and CDR2 (germline): MDHEN, SYDVKM. V shed 7 bases and J shed 2 bases, with 15 bases lying between them.

A single count supports this clone. The chain combines TRBV11-2 with TRBJ2-3; no firm D call. Germline assignment: CDR1 SGHAT and CDR2 FQNNGV. This CDR3 is 15 amino acids long. V lost 2 bases to trimming and J lost 2 bases, with 11 bases between them. The DNA for the CDR3 is TGTGCCAGCAGCTTACTTAGAGGATCCACAGATACGCAGTATTTT. It translates to CASSLLRGSTDTQYF.

The rearrangement links TRBV5-8 to TRBJ2-5; D uncertain. The V end was cut by 1 base, the J end by 5 bases, with 6 bases between. This CDR3 contains 12 residues. Germline assignment: CDR1 SGHTS and CDR2 YDEGEE. The CDR3: CASSLSLETQYF. The CDR3 DNA reads as TGTGCCAGCAGCTTGTCTCTGGAGACCCAGTACTTC.

V gene TRBV6-9 combines with J gene TRBJ2-1; 8 bases fit TRBD2. Germline V gives CDR1 MNHGY, CDR2 SVAAGI. The CDR3 is made up of 14 amino acids. With V trimmed by 6 bases and J by 7 bases, 8 bases remained unmatched. CDR3 protein: CASRRPGGRNEQFF. CDR3 bases: TGTGCCAGCAGGAGGCCGGGGGGGCGGAATGAGCAGTTCTTC.

Comments on this clone: Other DNA sequences in this specimen translate into the identical CDR3. The CDR3 is CASSPFSGSTDTQYF. The CDR3 bases are TGCGCCAGCAGCCCATTTTCCGGGAGCACAGATACGCAGTATTTT. V usage is TRBV4-3 and J usage is TRBJ2-3; D is unresolved. Germline CDR1 reads LGHNA; CDR2 reads YSLEER. This CDR3 is built from 15 residues. The germline V and J ends were trimmed by 4 bases and 0 bases, with 11 bases remaining between them.

This chain uses TRBV7-6 with TRBJ2-1; 7 bases are shared with TRBD2. CDR1 is SGHVS, CDR2 FNYEAQ, per germline. CDR3 length: 19 residues. V lost 7 bases to trimming and J lost 3 bases; unmatched junction nucleotides: 21. DNA for the CDR3: TGTGCCAGCAATAACCGTGGCGGGAGCGGTGAGGGTGACTACAATGAGCAGTTCTTC. It is translated as CASNNRGGSGEGDYNEQFF.

The V and J genes are TRBV5-1 and TRBJ2-7; 13 bases align to TRBD2. This CDR3 contains 16 residues. J was trimmed by 3 bases and V by 5 bases; bases with no gene match: 8. Germline V lookup: CDR1 SGHRS, CDR2 YFSETQ. This chain's CDR3 is CASRRQGTSGDYEQYF. The CDR3 DNA reads TGCGCCAGCAGGCGGCAGGGGACTAGCGGGGACTACGAGCAGTACTTC.

The V call is TRBV3-1 (or the pseudogene TRBV3-2), the J call TRBJ1-3; TRBD1 aligns across 7 bases. V gave up 4 bases and J gave up 7 bases; unmatched junction bases: 7. Looked up from germline, CDR1 is LGHDT and CDR2 is YNNKEL (reference sequence). CDR3 length equals 14 residues. CDR3 nucleotide sequence: TGTGCCAGCAGCCTAAAACAGGGGCTGAACACCATATATTTT. Translated: CASSLKQGLNTIYF.

CDR3 sequence (DNA): TGTGCCAGCAGCCAGTCTAGCGGGACGACCTACGAGCAGTACTTC. Amino acids: CASSQSSGTTYEQYF. The rearrangement uses TRBV3-1 (or the pseudogene TRBV3-2) and TRBJ2-7, with 9 bases identical to TRBD2. CDR3 length equals 15 residues. V lost 3 bases to trimming and J lost 2 bases; unmatched junction nucleotides: 5. The germline V gene has CDR1 LGHDT and CDR2 YNNKEL (reference sequence).

This chain joins TRBV30 and TRBJ1-1; perhaps TRBD1 as D (6 bases). The V gene lost 3 bases and the J gene lost 1 base, with 18 bases spanning the gap. This CDR3 is built from 16 residues. CDR1 and CDR2 from the germline V gene are GTSNPN and SVGIG (reference sequence). CDR3 residues: CAWSGSGVPRNTEAFF. The DNA of the CDR3 is TGTGCCTGGAGCGGATCAGGGGTACCCAGGAACACTGAAGCTTTCTTT.

The V and J genes are TRBV7-2 and TRBJ1-2, with D possibly being TRBD1 (6 bases). The CDR3 consists of 15 residues. Germline lookup yields CDR1 SGHTA and CDR2 FQGNSA. Trimming took off 5 bases at V and 0 bases at J, with 13 bases between the two ends. Written as DNA, the CDR3 is TGTGCCAGCAGCCCCCACAGGACAGCTAACTATGGCTACACCTTC. Its translation is CASSPHRTANYGYTF.

The J gene is TRBJ1-5, the V gene TRBV7-2, with a tentative D call TRBD1 (5 bases). CDR3 length: 14 residues. V shed 3 bases and J shed 3 bases, with 9 bases lying between them. CDR1 is SGHTA and CDR2 is FQGNSA in the germline V gene. Here the CDR3 reads CASSFTTDNQPQHF. CDR3 bases: TGTGCCAGCAGCTTCACGACAGACAATCAGCCCCAGCATTTT.

To note about this clone: An end of the junction does not agree with germline; a read error may underlie this. The chain is built from TRBV4-1 and TRBJ1-4, with 8 bases fitting TRBD1. The CDR3 totals 10 residues. Per the germline V gene, CDR1 is MGHRA and CDR2 is YSYEKL. CDR3 in DNA: TGCGCCAGCAGCCAACCCGGGACAGGCTTT. Translated, it gives CASSQPGTGF.

The chain has TRBV5-1 and TRBJ1-4; D is possibly TRBD1 (6 bases). The V and J ends lost 0 bases and 7 bases respectively, with 22 bases between them. The CDR3 has 18 residues. Germline V gives CDR1 SGHRS, CDR2 YFSETQ. CDR3 in DNA: TGCGCCAGCAGCTTGGGGCTTGGGCGGGGGGCACTCCGTGAAAAACTGTTTTTT. This gives the protein CASSLGLGRGALREKLFF.

This clone was picked up one time. This rearrangement joins TRBV4-3 to TRBJ2-3; 9 bases align to TRBD1. The V and J ends lost 1 base and 2 bases, in that order; junction bases with no gene match: 7. CDR1 and CDR2 from the germline V gene are LGHNA and YSLEER. CDR3 length: 17 amino acids. The CDR3, as DNA: TGCGCCAGCAGCCAAGCCTCCGGGACAGGGTTCACAGATACGCAGTATTTT. Translation gives CASSQASGTGFTDTQYF.

The chain carries TRBV12-3 or TRBV12-4 and TRBJ1-2, with D possibly matching TRBD1 (6 bases). The CDR3 has 13 amino acids. The ends were cut back, 5 bases at V and 6 bases at J, with 13 bases in the middle. In DNA form, the CDR3 reads TGTGCCAGCAGTAGGGACATCACCAATGGCTACACCTTC. Its protein product is CASSRDITNGYTF.

The rearrangement links TRBV4-1 to TRBJ1-2; D gene uncertain. Trimming pared 4 bases from V and 9 bases from J, leaving 12 bases between. Germline V gives CDR1 MGHRA, CDR2 YSYEKL. There are 12 residues in the CDR3. Written as DNA, the CDR3 is TGCGCCAGCAGCCCGGACGGGGAGAGCTACACCTTC. Amino acids: CASSPDGESYTF.

This sequence joins TRBV7-2 and TRBJ2-3, with unresolved D. The CDR3 is 15 residues long. Germline V CDR1 and CDR2: SGHTA, FQGNSA. Trimming took 2 bases from V and 1 from J, leaving 10 bases between them. In DNA, the CDR3 is TGTGCCAGCAGCTTATCCTCTCGGGGCACAGATACGCAGTATTTT. This sequence encodes CASSLSSRGTDTQYF.

V and J are TRBV5-4 and TRBJ1-2, with D perhaps TRBD1 (6 bases). The CDR3 is made up of 14 amino acids. CDR1 and CDR2 (germline): SGHNT, YYREEE (reference sequence). The V end lost 4 bases, the J end lost 7 bases, and 17 bases lay between the germline ends. The chain's CDR3 is CASSPQGTSGGYTF. Written as DNA, the CDR3 is TGTGCCAGCAGCCCCCAGGGGACCTCGGGTGGCTACACCTTC.

The chain has TRBV18 and TRBJ1-2, with 7 bases identical to TRBD1. The CDR3 is 13 amino acids. V trimming: 3 bases; J trimming: 6 bases; junction bases outside the gene matches: 4. Germline V gene lookup returns CDR1 KGHSH and CDR2 LQKENI. This chain's CDR3 is CASSPSTGDGYTF. The CDR3 coding sequence is TGTGCCAGCTCACCCTCCACAGGGGATGGCTACACCTTC.

V and J are TRBV7-3 and TRBJ2-5; no definite D call. In germline, CDR1 is SGHTA, CDR2 FQGTGA. The germline V and J ends were trimmed by 3 bases and 5 bases, with 10 bases remaining between them. This CDR3 region has 13 residues. CDR3 amino acids: CASSLILGETQYF. CDR3 nucleotide sequence: TGTGCCAGCAGCTTGATTTTGGGCGAGACCCAGTACTTC.